This T cell receptor beta chain was identified during a study of monozygotic twins with inflammatory bowel disease. The CDR3 length is 14 residues. Germline V gives CDR1 SGHKS, CDR2 YYEKEE (reference sequence). With regard to this clonotype: The antigen is unknown.

Study-wide results and caveats: It was in IBD patients that TCRbeta diversity (inverse Simpson) was lower than in healthy co-twins.

Each TCR library consumed 3,000 to 4,500 ng of total RNA. The UMIs carried a 6-nucleotide sample barcode, and they were added by template switching. TCRdb reprocessed the 5' RACE reads and stores each CDR3 protein as one record, lacking DNA. The sample table includes nearly 450,000 distinct CDR3 sequences. The sequence was obtained from a human donor with ulcerative colitis or Crohn's disease, or a healthy co-twin of an affected twin (not recorded which). The V and J genes are TRBV5-5 and TRBJ2-2; TCRdb names TRBD1, which stays unverified in the absence of DNA. Sequenced input: blood. This CDR3 reads CASSLMGVTGELFF.